This paragraph reports one T cell receptor beta chain. This specimen comes from a study of blood T cell repertoires in COVID-19. V shed 3 bases and J shed 3 bases, with 10 bases lying between them. This CDR3 is 14 amino acids long. Germline CDR1 SGDLS, CDR2 YYNGEE. Enrolled through a virtual design, the participants were between roughly 18 and 89 years of age and came from around 25 US areas. Profiled with immunoSEQ multiplex PCR; TCRdb holds only in-frame clones, not every one. The sample has fewer than 350,000 clones; nearly 90% are singletons. Material for sequencing was PBMCs or T cells enriched from blood (not recorded which). This rearrangement joins TRBV9 to TRBJ2-1, with a weak D call TRBD2 (5 bases). This TCR was sampled from a woman in her 30s who had recovered from COVID-19. The CDR3 here is CASSDGDYYNEQFF. The CDR3 nucleotides read TGTGCCAGCAGCGATGGAGACTACTACAATGAGCAGTTCTTC.